This T cell receptor beta chain was found in a study of shared clonotypes between healthy human individuals. Remarks on this clone: Other DNA sequences in this sample translate to the same CDR3.

As handled by the study authors: There were no quality scores in the junction-only immunoSEQ sequences, so filtering differed. Only in-frame clones appear in the TCRdb table, and some are missing; sequencing was by immunoSEQ multiplex PCR. That table supplies the V and J calls and clone size; D and trimming were determined from the DNA. The data contain roughly 660,000 clones, roughly 91% of them singletons. The CDR3 has 13 residues. CDR1 and CDR2 (germline): LNHDA, SQIVND (reference sequence). After removal of 7 bases from V and 0 bases from J, the junction contained 2 bases not matched to a gene. The donors were all Caucasian adults (living in Nashville, Tennessee). The authors combined CD45RO+ cells with CCR7-negative CD45RA+ TemRA cells as CD8 memory.

The clonotype was recovered from a man aged 18 to 35 in good health. Some clones in this sample may be carry-over from other donors' samples. The sequenced material came from memory CD8+ T cells from PBMCs. Subset reported: CD45RO+ cells pooled with CCR7-negative TemRA cells. V is TRBV19 and J is TRBJ1-1, with 7 bases that match TRBD1. The CDR3 is CASIRGMNTEAFF. In DNA form, the CDR3 reads TGTGCCAGTATCAGGGGGATGAACACTGAAGCTTTCTTT.